The 2 T cell receptor beta chains in this list originate from one sample, sequenced in a study of blood T cell repertoires in COVID-19. Using immunoSEQ multiplex PCR, the repertoire was profiled, and TCRdb retains in-frame clones only, with some absent. The sample includes tens of thousands of clones, approximately 86% of them seen just once. The sample comprised peripheral blood. The receptors here all came from a woman in her fifties or sixties with active or convalescent COVID-19.

The chain is built from TRBV9 and TRBJ1-5; a weak D match, TRBD1 (6 bases). This CDR3 contains 15 residues. Germline V CDR1 and CDR2: SGDLS, YYNGEE. Between the trimmed V and J ends, which lost 3 bases and 1 base, there was a span of 11 bases. As DNA, the CDR3 is TGTGCCAGCAGCGCTACGGACAGAAGCAATCAGCCCCAGCATTTT. This sequence encodes CASSATDRSNQPQHF.

The rearrangement uses TRBV7-2 and TRBJ2-6, with 7 nucleotides matching TRBD1. The CDR3 is 15 residues long. Germline V gene data show CDR1 as SGHTA and CDR2 as FQGNSA. V dropped 5 bases and J dropped 1; count of bases not matched to a gene: 2. CDR3 nucleotide sequence: TGTGCCAGCAGCAGGACAGGTTCTGGGGCCAACGTCCTGACTTTC. Amino acids: CASSRTGSGANVLTF.